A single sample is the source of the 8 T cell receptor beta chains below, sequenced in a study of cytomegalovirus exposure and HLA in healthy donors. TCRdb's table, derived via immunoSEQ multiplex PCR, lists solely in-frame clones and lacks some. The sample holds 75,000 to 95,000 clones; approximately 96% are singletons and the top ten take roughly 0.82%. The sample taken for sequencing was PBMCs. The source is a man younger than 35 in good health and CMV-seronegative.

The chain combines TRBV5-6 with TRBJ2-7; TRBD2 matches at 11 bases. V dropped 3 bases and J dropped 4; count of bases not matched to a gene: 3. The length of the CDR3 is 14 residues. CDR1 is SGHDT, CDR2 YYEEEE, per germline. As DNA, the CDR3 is TGTGCCAGCAGCTCCAGACTAGCGGGATACGAGCAGTACGTC. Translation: CASSSRLAGYEQYV.

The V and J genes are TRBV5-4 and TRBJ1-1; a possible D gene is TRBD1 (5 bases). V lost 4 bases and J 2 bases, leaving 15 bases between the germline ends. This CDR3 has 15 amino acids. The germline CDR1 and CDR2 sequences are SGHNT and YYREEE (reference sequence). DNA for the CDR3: TGTGCCAGCAGCCCCGGCAGGGTGGTCAACACTGAAGCTTTCTTT. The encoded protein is CASSPGRVVNTEAFF. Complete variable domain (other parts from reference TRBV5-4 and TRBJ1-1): ETGVTQSPTHLIKTRGQQVTLRCSSQSGHNTVSWYQQALGQGPQFIFQYYREEENGRGNFPPRFSGLQFPNYSSELNVNALELDDSALYLCASSPGRVVNTEAFFGQGTRLTVV.

CDR3 residues: CASSPPGLAGEGSNEQFF. CDR3 bases: TGCGCCAGCAGTCCCCCGGGACTAGCGGGGGAAGGTTCCAATGAGCAGTTCTTC. The genes are TRBV10-2 and TRBJ2-1; 14 bases align to TRBD2. The CDR3 consists of 18 residues. The germline CDR1 and CDR2 sequences are WSHSY and SAAADI. Trimming removed 5 bases from V and 6 bases from J; junction bases left unmatched: 12.

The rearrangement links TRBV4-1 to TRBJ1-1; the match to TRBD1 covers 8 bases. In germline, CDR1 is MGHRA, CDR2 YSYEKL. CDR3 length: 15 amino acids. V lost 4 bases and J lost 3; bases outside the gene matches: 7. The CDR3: CASSRLQGVYTEAFF. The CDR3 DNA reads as TGCGCCAGCAGCCGCTTACAGGGGGTGTACACTGAAGCTTTCTTT.

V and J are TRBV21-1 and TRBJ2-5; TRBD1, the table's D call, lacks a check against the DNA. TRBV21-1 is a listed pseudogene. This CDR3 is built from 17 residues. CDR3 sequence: CASDRDKGTVDQETQYF. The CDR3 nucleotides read TGTGCCAGCGACCGGGACAAGGGAACTGTGGATCAAGAGACCCAGTACTTC.

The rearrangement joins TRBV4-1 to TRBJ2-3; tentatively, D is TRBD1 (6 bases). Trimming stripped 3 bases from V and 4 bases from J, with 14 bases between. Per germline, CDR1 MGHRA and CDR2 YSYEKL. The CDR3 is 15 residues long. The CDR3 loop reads CASSHTGLVPDTQYF. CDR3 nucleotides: TGCGCCAGCAGCCACACAGGGCTCGTCCCAGATACGCAGTATTTT.

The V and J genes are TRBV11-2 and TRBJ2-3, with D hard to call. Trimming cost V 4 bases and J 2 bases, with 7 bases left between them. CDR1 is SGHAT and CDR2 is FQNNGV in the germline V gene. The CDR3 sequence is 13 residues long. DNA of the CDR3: TGTGCCAGCAGCTATTACTCCACAGATACGCAGTATTTT. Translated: CASSYYSTDTQYF. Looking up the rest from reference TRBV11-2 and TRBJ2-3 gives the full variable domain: EAGVAQSPRYKIIEKRQSVAFWCNPISGHATLYWYQQILGQGPKLLIQFQNNGVVDDSQLPKDRFSAERLKGVDSTLKIQPAKLEDSAVYLCASSYYSTDTQYFGPGTRLTVL.

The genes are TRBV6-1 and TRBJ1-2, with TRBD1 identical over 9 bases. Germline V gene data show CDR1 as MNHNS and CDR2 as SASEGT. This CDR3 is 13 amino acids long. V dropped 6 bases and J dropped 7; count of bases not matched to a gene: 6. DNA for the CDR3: TGTGCCAGCAGCTTCCCGGGACAGGGTGGCTACACCTTC. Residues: CASSFPGQGGYTF.